Sequencing of this T cell receptor (beta chain) was carried out in a study of blood T cell repertoires in COVID-19. For the study at large: The cDNA or gDNA used as material had been derived from T cells, B-cell-depleted T cells, or PBMCs.

Source study methods: Amplification with reference gene primers provided the estimates of nucleated cell counts. The protocol was immunoSEQ multiplex PCR, while the TCRdb copy is restricted to in-frame clones and leaves out a portion. D and trimming come from the DNA, and the V and J calls and clone size come from that table. The sample lists nearly 350,000 clones; 75% to 90% were seen once. Germline loops: CDR1 LNHNV, CDR2 YYDKDF (reference sequence). With 5 bases removed from V and 4 bases from J, the gap between germline ends came to 23 bases. The CDR3 totals 17 residues. The receptor comes from a woman aged 45-59 years with COVID-19, enrolled during active disease. The V call is TRBV15, the J call TRBJ2-5; D is perhaps TRBD2 (6 bases). Sequencing was performed on peripheral blood. Written as DNA, the CDR3 is TGTGCCACCAGCGGAGCCGCCATTGGGCAGGAGGGAGAGACCCAGTACTTC. Protein product: CATSGAAIGQEGETQYF.